Each of the 18 T cell receptor beta chains below was sequenced from the same sample in a study of naive and memory T cell subsets. Study conclusions and caveats: Possibly reflecting memory cells re-expressing CD45RA, a few larger clonotypes occurred in naive repertoires, especially CD8.

No antigen is known for these receptors. Two oligonucleotides, mixed equimolar, formed the beta constant-region primer covering TRBC1 and TRBC2. Ligated cDNA was amplified by four rounds of PCR with nested alpha and beta constant-region primers and SP2. MiXCR was run by TCRdb on the UMI-ligation and nested PCR reads, yielding one entry per CDR3 protein. The sample comprises about 140,000 distinct CDR3 sequences, roughly a fifth of which are singletons, and 0.6% to 0.8% rests with the top ten. The sequenced sample was naive CD8+ T cells from blood. These receptors originate from a human donor in good health.

The chain has TRBV29-1 and TRBJ2-1; TRBD2 matches at 8 bases. Germline loops: CDR1 SQVTM, CDR2 ANQGSEA. J was trimmed by 14 bases and V by 4 bases; bases with no gene match: 16. This CDR3 has 14 amino acids. For the CDR3, the DNA is TGCAGCGTTGTGGGCCGGGAGGGTGCCCTTGTGGAGTTCTTC. Translation gives CSVVGREGALVEFF.

This clonotype has just a few counts. The chain couples TRBV20-1 to TRBJ2-7; TRBD2 aligns across 10 bases. Germline CDR1 is DFQATT and CDR2 is SNEGSKA (reference sequence). The trim removed 6 bases at V and 1 base at J, leaving 6 bases unmatched. CDR3 length: 14 amino acids. CDR3 in amino acids: CSAKWTSGSYEQYF. The CDR3 DNA reads TGCAGTGCCAAGTGGACTAGCGGTTCCTACGAGCAGTACTTC.

CDR3 loop: CASSLAGGDEKLFF. For the CDR3, the DNA is TGTGCCAGCAGTTTGGCAGGGGGGGATGAAAAACTGTTTTTT. This chain links TRBV12-3 or TRBV12-4 with TRBJ1-4; TRBD1 matches 7 bases. The CDR3 is 14 residues long. J gave up 6 bases and V 3 bases, and 4 bases lay outside the gene matches.

This clonotype has just a few counts. The CDR3, as DNA: TGCAGCGTTGAAGTCCCCGCGGTCAACTATGGCTACACCTTC. Protein product: CSVEVPAVNYGYTF. This rearrangement joins TRBV29-1 to TRBJ1-2; no definite D call. The CDR3 is 14 amino acids. Trimming left V 1 base short and J 2 bases short, with 11 bases between. In germline, CDR1 is SQVTM, CDR2 ANQGSEA.

The chain has TRBV27 and TRBJ1-4; 7 bases map to TRBD1. Germline values: CDR1 MNHEY, CDR2 SMNVEV (reference sequence). Trimming took 6 bases from V and 7 from J; bases not matched to a gene: 8. The CDR3 has 14 amino acids. Written as DNA, the CDR3 is TGTGCCAGCAGACCTGGGACAGTGGGTGAAAAACTGTTTTTT. This codes for CASRPGTVGEKLFF.

This clonotype has just a few counts. This chain links TRBV27 with TRBJ1-6, with D possibly TRBD1 on 5 matching bases. Germline CDR1 MNHEY, CDR2 SMNVEV (reference sequence). V was trimmed by 6 bases and J by 4 bases, leaving 13 bases between them. The CDR3 spans 15 residues. CDR3 residues: CASRSRGEYNSPLHF. CDR3 DNA: TGTGCCAGCAGAAGCAGAGGGGAATATAATTCACCCCTCCACTTT.

This chain links TRBV25-1 with TRBJ1-4; no reliable D call. Trimming stripped 3 bases from V and 0 bases from J, with 14 bases between. Germline CDR1 reads MGHDK; CDR2 reads SYGVNS. This CDR3 contains 17 residues. The CDR3 DNA reads as TGTGCCAGCAGTGAGTATCGGCAGGACTCAACTAATGAAAAACTGTTTTTT. It is translated as CASSEYRQDSTNEKLFF.

The chain is built from TRBV21-1 and TRBJ2-7; the table's D call, TRBD1, has no DNA check behind it. TRBV21-1 is tagged as a pseudogene. The CDR3 sequence is 14 residues long. CDR3 sequence: CASNPGARSYEQYF. CDR3 DNA: TGTGCCAGCAATCCAGGGGCCCGTTCCTACGAGCAGTACTTC.

This clonotype showed up just a few times. The chain uses TRBV27 and TRBJ1-5; D unclear. Germline V CDR1 and CDR2: MNHEY, SMNVEV (reference sequence). This CDR3 is built from 16 residues. The V end was cut by 3 bases, the J end by 0 bases, with 12 bases between. This chain's CDR3 is CASSFGSGYSNQPQHF. In nucleotides, the CDR3 is TGTGCCAGCAGTTTCGGTTCCGGGTATAGCAATCAGCCCCAGCATTTT.

This clonotype turned up a few times. This rearrangement joins TRBV2 to TRBJ2-3, with TRBD2 matching 13 bases. Germline CDR1 reads SNHLY; CDR2 reads FYNNEI. This CDR3 is built from 16 residues. Unmatched junction bases numbered 6, after V lost 8 bases and J lost 1 base. The CDR3 DNA reads TGTGCCAGCTGCGGGACTAGCGGGGCGGGCACAGATACGCAGTATTTT. Translation gives CASCGTSGAGTDTQYF.

This chain joins TRBV3-1 and TRBJ2-5; TRBD2 aligns across 9 bases. Per the germline V gene, CDR1 is LGHDT and CDR2 is YNNKEL (reference sequence). The J segment lost 2 bases and the V segment lost 4 bases, leaving 8 bases of the junction unmatched. The CDR3 is 16 residues long. The CDR3 loop reads CASSPYGTSRQETQYF. The CDR3 DNA sequence: TGTGCCAGCAGCCCCTACGGGACTAGCCGACAAGAGACCCAGTACTTC.

This clonotype was counted a few times. This chain uses TRBV7-2 with TRBJ1-5; D not certain. In germline, CDR1 is SGHTA, CDR2 FQGNSA. The CDR3 length is 14 residues. Trimming shortened V by 1 base and J by 6 bases, and 10 bases separated the two germline ends. The CDR3 sequence is CASSLDGGLQPQHF. The CDR3 DNA reads as TGTGCCAGCAGCTTAGATGGAGGGCTTCAGCCCCAGCATTTT.

The sample holds a few counts of this clonotype. V and J are TRBV6-5 and TRBJ2-3, with D perhaps TRBD2 (6 bases). This CDR3 spans 15 amino acids. V was shortened by 6 bases and J by 4 bases, with 17 bases between the two germline ends. Germline loops: CDR1 MNHEY, CDR2 SVGAGI. The DNA of the CDR3 is TGTGCCAGCAGCCCCGAGGCGGGGATGTCAGATACGCAGTATTTT. As protein: CASSPEAGMSDTQYF.

This clonotype was found a few times. The rearrangement links TRBV5-1 to TRBJ2-7; 8 nucleotides align to TRBD1. The V gene end was trimmed by 6 bases and the J gene end by 3 bases; junction bases not matched to a gene: 5. The CDR3 runs 13 residues. Germline values: CDR1 SGHRS, CDR2 YFSETQ. CDR3 in amino acids: CASKRTGSYEQYF. CDR3 sequence (DNA): TGCGCCAGCAAAAGGACAGGGAGCTACGAGCAGTACTTC. The whole variable domain, filled in from reference TRBV5-1 and TRBJ2-7, reads KAGVTQTPRYLIKTRGQQVTLSCSPISGHRSVSWYQQTPGQGLQFLFEYFSETQRNKGNFPGRFSGRQFSNSRSEMNVSTLELGDSALYLCASKRTGSYEQYFGPGTRLTVT.

The chain links TRBV10-3 to TRBJ2-7; D perhaps matches TRBD2 (6 bases). Germline values: CDR1 ENHRY, CDR2 SYGVKD. V lost 0 bases to trimming and J lost 0 bases, with 15 bases between them. The CDR3 covers 17 residues. Here the CDR3 reads CAISESFTGTGSYEQYF. The CDR3 DNA is TGTGCCATCAGTGAGTCTTTTACCGGGACTGGCTCCTACGAGCAGTACTTC.

The sample holds many counts of this clonotype. J is TRBJ1-2 and V is TRBV12-3 or TRBV12-4, with D perhaps TRBD1 (6 bases). The CDR3 totals 13 residues. The V end lost 3 bases, the J end lost 7 bases, and 12 bases lay between the germline ends. The CDR3 DNA reads TGTGCCAGCAGTTTTTCTGGGGGCATTGGCTACACCTTC. Residues: CASSFSGGIGYTF.

CDR3 amino acids: CASSGGPGDEQFF. The CDR3 DNA reads TGTGCCAGCAGTGGGGGTCCCGGCGATGAGCAGTTCTTC. The chain employs TRBV7-8 and TRBJ2-1; D possibly uses TRBD1 or TRBD2 (5 bases each). Per the germline V gene, CDR1 is SGHVS and CDR2 is FQNEAQ. The V end was cut by 6 bases, the J end by 8 bases, with 14 bases between. This CDR3 has 13 residues.

The V call is TRBV15, the J call TRBJ2-5; tentatively, D is TRBD1 or TRBD2 (5 bases each). CDR3 size: 16 residues. V shed 5 bases and J shed 1 base, with 17 bases lying between them. Germline values: CDR1 LNHNV, CDR2 YYDKDF (reference sequence). CDR3 protein: CATSPRGRGAQETQYF. The CDR3 DNA reads as TGTGCCACCAGCCCAAGGGGCCGGGGCGCCCAAGAGACCCAGTACTTC.